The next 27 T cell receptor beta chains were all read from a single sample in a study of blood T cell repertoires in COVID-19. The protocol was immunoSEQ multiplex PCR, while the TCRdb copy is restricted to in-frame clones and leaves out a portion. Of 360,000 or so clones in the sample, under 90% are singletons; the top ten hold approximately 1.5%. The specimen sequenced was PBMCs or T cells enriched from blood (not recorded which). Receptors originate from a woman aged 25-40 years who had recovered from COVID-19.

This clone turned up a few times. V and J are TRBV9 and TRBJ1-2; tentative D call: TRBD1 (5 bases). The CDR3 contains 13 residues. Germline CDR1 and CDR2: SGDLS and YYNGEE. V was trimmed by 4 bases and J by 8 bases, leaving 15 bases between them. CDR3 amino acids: CASSPQWGEGYTF. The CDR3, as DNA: TGTGCCAGCAGCCCTCAATGGGGGGAAGGCTACACCTTC.

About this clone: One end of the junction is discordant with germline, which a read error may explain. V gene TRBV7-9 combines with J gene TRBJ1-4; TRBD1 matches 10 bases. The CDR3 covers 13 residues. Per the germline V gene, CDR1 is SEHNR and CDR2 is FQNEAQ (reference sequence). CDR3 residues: CASSFPGQGNLIF. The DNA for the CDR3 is TGTGCCAGCAGCTTCCCGGGACAGGGGAATTTGATTTTT.

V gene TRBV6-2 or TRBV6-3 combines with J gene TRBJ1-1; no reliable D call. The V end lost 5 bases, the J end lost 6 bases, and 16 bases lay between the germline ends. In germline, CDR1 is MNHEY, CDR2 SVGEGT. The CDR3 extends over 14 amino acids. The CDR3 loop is CASSTRSGLAEAFF. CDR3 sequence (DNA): TGTGCCAGCAGTACCCGGAGTGGGTTGGCTGAAGCTTTCTTT.

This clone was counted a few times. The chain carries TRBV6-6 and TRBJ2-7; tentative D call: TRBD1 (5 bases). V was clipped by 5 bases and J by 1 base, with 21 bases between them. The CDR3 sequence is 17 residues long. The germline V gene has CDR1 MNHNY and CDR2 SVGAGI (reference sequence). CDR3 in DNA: TGTGCCAGCAGTCAATACCAGGGTATAATAAGATCCTACGAGCAGTACTTC. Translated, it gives CASSQYQGIIRSYEQYF.

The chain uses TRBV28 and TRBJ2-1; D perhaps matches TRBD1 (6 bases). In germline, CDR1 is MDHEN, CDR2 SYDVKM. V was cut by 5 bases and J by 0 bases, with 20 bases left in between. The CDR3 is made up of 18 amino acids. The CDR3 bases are TGTGCCAGCAGTCCCACCAGGGGTCTACTTAGCTCCTACAATGAGCAGTTCTTC. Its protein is CASSPTRGLLSSYNEQFF.

The CDR3 is CASSLYREGPGELFF. CDR3 coding DNA: TGTGCCAGCAGCTTATACAGGGAGGGGCCCGGGGAGCTGTTTTTT. The chain is built from TRBV5-4 and TRBJ2-2; weak D call: TRBD2 (7 bases). Germline V CDR1 and CDR2: SGHNT, YYREEE (reference sequence). CDR3 size: 15 residues. V lost 2 bases and J lost 6, with 14 bases in between.

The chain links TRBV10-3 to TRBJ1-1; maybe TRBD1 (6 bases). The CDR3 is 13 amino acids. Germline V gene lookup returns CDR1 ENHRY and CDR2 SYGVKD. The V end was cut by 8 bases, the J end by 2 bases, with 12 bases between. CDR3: CAILGRGNTEAFF. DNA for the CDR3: TGTGCCATCCTCGGCAGGGGAAACACTGAAGCTTTCTTT.

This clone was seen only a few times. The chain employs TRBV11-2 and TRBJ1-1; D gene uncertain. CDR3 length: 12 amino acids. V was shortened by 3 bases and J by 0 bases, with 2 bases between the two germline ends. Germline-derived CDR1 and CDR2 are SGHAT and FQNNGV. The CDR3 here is CASSFVNTEAFF. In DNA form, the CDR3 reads TGTGCCAGCAGCTTCGTGAACACTGAAGCTTTCTTT.

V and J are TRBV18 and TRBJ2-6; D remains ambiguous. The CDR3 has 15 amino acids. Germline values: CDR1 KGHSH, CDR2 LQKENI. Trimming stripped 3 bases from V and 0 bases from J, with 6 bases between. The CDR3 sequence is CASSPLPSGANVLTF. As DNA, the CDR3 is TGTGCCAGCTCACCTCTTCCCTCTGGGGCCAACGTCCTGACTTTC.

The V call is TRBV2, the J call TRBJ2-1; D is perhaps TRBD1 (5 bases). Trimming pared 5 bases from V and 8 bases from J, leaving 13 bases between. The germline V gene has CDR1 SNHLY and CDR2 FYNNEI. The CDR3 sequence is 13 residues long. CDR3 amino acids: CASSYTGSDEQFF. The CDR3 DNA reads TGTGCCAGCAGTTATACAGGTTCGGATGAGCAGTTCTTC.

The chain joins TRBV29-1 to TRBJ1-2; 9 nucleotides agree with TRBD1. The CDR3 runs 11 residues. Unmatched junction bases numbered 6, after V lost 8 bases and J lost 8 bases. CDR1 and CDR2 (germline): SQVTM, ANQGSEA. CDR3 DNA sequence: TGCAGCACCTGGACAGGGGCCGGCTACACCTTC. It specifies CSTWTGAGYTF.

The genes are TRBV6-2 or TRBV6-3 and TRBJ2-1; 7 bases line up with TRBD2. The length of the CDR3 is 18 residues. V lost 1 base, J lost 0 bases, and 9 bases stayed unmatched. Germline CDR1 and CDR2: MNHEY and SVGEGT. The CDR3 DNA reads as TGTGCCAGCAGTTACTGGGACTCTCCGGGGGGCTCCTACAATGAGCAGTTCTTC. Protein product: CASSYWDSPGGSYNEQFF.

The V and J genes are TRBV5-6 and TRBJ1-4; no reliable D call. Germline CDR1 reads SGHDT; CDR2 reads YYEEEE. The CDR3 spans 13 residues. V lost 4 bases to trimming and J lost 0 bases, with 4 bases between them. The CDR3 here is CASSPSTNEKLFF. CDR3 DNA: TGTGCCAGCAGCCCATCAACTAATGAAAAACTGTTTTTT.

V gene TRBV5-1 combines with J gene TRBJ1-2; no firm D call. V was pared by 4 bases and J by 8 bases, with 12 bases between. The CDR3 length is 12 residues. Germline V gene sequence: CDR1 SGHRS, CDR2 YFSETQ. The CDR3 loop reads CASSPPGSGYTF. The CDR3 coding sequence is TGCGCCAGCAGCCCGCCAGGTTCGGGCTACACCTTC.

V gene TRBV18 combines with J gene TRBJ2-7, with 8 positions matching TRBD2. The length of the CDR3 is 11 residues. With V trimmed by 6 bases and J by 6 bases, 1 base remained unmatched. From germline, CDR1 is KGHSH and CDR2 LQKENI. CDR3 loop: CASSSGSEQYF. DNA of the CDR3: TGTGCCAGCTCCAGCGGGAGCGAGCAGTACTTC.

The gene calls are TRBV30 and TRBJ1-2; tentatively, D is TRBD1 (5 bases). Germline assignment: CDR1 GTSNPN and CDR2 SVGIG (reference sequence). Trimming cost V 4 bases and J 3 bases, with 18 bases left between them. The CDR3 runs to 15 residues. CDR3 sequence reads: CAWIGSGVTYYGYTF. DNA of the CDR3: TGTGCCTGGATTGGCTCGGGGGTGACCTACTATGGCTACACCTTC.

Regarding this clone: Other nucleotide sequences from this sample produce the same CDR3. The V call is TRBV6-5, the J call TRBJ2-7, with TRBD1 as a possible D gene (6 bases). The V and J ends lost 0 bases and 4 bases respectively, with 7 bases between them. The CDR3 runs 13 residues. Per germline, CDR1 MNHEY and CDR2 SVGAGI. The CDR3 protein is CASSYSRGYEQYF. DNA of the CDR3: TGTGCCAGCAGTTACTCCAGGGGTTACGAGCAGTACTTC.

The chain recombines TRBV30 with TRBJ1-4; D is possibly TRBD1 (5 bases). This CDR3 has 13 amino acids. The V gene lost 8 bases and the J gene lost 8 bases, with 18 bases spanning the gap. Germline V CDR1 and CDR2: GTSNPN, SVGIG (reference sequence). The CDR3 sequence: CAGTGGVEEKLFF. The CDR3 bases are TGTGCCGGCACCGGGGGGGTGGAAGAAAAACTGTTTTTT.

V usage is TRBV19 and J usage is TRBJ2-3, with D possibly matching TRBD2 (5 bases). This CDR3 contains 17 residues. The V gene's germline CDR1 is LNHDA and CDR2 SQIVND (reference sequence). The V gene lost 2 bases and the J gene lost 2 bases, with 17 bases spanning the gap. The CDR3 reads CASSISSAGDSTDTQYF. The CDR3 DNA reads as TGTGCCAGTAGTATAAGTAGCGCTGGGGATTCCACAGATACGCAGTATTTT.

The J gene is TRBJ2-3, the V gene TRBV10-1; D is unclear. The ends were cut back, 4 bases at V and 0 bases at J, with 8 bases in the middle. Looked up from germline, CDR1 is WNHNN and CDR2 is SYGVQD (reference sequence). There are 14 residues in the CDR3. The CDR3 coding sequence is TGCGCCAGCAGTGCTGAGACTAGCACAGATACGCAGTATTTT. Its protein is CASSAETSTDTQYF.

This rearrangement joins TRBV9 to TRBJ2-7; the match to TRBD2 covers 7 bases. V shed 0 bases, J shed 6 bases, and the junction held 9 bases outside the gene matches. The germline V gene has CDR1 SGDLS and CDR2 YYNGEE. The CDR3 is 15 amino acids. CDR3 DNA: TGTGCCAGCAGCGTAGGGGGTAGCGGGCTCTCCGAGCAGTACTTC. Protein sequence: CASSVGGSGLSEQYF.

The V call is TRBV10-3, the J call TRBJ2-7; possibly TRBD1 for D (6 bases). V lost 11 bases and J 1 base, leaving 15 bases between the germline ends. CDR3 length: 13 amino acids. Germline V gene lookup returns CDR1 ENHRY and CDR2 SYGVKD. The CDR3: CASTQGASYEQYF. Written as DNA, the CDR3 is TGTGCCTCGACACAGGGAGCTTCCTACGAGCAGTACTTC.

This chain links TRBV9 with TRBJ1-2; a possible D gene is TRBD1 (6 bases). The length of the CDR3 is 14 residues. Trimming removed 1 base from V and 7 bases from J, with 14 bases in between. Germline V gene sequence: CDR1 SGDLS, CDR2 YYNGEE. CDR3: CASSVTQGRAGYTF. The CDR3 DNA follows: TGTGCCAGCAGCGTAACGCAGGGGAGGGCTGGCTACACCTTC.

The CDR3 DNA follows: TGTGCCAGCAGTAAGGGGATGAACACTGAAGCTTTCTTT. Its translation is CASSKGMNTEAFF. The rearrangement joins TRBV25-1 to TRBJ1-1; possibly TRBD1 for D (5 bases). CDR3 length: 13 residues. Per the germline V gene, CDR1 is MGHDK and CDR2 is SYGVNS. Deletions cut 5 bases from V and 0 bases from J, with 7 bases between. The whole variable domain, remainder taken from reference TRBV25-1 and TRBJ1-1, is EADIYQTPRYLVIGTGKKITLECSQTMGHDKMYWYQQDPGMELHLIHYSYGVNSTEKGDLSSESTVSRIRTEHFPLTLESARPSHTSQYLCASSKGMNTEAFFGQGTRLTVV.

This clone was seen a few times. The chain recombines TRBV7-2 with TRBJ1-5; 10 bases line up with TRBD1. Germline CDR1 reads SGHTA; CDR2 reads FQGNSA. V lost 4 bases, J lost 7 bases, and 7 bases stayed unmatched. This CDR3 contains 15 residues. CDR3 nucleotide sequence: TGTGCCAGCAGCTCTGGGACAGGGGCTTGGCAGCCCCAGCATTTT. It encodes CASSSGTGAWQPQHF.

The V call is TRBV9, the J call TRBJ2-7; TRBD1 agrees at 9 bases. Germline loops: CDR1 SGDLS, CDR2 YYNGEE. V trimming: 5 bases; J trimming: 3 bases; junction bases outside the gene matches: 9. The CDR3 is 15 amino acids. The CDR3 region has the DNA TGTGCCAGCAGGGGGGACAGGGCGTTAGTCTACGAGCAGTACTTC. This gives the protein CASRGDRALVYEQYF.

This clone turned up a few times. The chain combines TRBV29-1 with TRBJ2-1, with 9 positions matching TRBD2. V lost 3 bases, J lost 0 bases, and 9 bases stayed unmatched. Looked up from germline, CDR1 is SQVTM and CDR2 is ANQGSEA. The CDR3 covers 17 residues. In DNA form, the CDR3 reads TGCAGCGTTGACCAGGGACTAGCCTATAGCTCCTACAATGAGCAGTTCTTC. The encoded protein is CSVDQGLAYSSYNEQFF.